The clone carrying this TCR beta chain has more than one count but fewer than ten. These data are taken from a study of early T cells in non-severe SARS-CoV-2 infection. The germline gives CDR1 MNHNS, CDR2 SASEGT. V lost 8 bases, J lost 8 bases, and 15 bases lay in between. The CDR3 has 12 residues. MiXCR was run by TCRdb on the 5' RACE reads, yielding one entry per CDR3 protein. The table lists about 83,000 distinct CDR3 sequences, approximately 13% of them singletons. The V gene is TRBV6-1, the J gene TRBJ1-2, with D possibly matching TRBD1 (5 bases). Source material: whole blood. This sequence originates from an adult who was a healthcare worker with PCR-confirmed SARS-CoV-2 infection or an uninfected control (not recorded which). The CDR3 loop reads CASRRMGDGYTF. As DNA, the CDR3 is TGTGCCAGCCGGAGGATGGGGGACGGCTACACCTTC.